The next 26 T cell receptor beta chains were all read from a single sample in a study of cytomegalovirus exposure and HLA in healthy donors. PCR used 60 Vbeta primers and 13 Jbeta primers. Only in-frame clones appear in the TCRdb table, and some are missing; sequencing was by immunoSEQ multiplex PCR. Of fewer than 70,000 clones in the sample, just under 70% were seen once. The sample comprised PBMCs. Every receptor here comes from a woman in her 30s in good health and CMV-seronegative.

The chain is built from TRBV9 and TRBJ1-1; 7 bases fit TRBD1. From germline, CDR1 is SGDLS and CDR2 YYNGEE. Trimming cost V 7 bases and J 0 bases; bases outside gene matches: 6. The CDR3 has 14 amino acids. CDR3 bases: TGTGCCAGCGATGATGGGACAGTGAACACTGAAGCTTTCTTT. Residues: CASDDGTVNTEAFF.

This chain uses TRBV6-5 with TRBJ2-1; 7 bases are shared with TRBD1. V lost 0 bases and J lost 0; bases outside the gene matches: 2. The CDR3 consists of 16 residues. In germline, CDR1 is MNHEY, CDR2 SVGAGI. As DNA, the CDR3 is TGTGCCAGCAGTTACTCACAGGGGCTCTCCTACAATGAGCAGTTCTTC. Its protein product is CASSYSQGLSYNEQFF.

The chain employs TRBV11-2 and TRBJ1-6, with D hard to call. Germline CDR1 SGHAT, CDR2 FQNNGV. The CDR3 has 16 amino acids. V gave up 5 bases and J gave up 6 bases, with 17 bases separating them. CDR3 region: CASSILPSSSNSPLHF. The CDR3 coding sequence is TGTGCCAGCAGCATACTCCCATCGAGCTCTAATTCACCCCTCCACTTT.

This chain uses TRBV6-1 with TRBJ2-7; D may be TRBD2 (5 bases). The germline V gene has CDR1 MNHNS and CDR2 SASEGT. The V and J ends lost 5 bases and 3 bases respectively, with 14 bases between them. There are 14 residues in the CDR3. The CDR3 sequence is CASSLGLEGYEQYF. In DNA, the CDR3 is TGTGCCAGCAGTTTAGGCCTAGAGGGCTACGAGCAGTACTTC.

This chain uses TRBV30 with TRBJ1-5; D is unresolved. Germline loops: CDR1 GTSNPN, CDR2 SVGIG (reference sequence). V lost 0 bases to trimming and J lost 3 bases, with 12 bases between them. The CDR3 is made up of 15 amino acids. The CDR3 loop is CAWSVVGSYNQPQHF. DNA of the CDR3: TGTGCCTGGAGTGTGGTCGGGAGCTACAATCAGCCCCAGCATTTT.

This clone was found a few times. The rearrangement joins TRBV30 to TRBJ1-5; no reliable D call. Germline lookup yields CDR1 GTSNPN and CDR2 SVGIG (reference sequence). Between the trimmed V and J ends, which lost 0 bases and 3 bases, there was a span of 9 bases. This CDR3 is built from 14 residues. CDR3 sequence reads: CAWSVPGNNQPQHF. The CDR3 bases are TGTGCCTGGAGTGTTCCGGGGAACAATCAGCCCCAGCATTTT.

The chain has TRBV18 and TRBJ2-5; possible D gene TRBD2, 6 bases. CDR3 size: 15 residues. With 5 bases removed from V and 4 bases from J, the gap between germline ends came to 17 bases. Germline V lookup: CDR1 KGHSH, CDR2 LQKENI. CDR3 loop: CASSAGTLGGETQYF. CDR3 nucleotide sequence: TGTGCCAGCTCAGCCGGGACTCTAGGAGGAGAGACCCAGTACTTC.

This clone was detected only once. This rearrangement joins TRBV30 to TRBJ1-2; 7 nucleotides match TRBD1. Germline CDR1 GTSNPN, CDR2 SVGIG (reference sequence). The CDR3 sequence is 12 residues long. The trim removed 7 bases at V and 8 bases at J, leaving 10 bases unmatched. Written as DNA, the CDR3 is TGTGCCTTAGTGACAGGGATGGGCGGCTACACCTTC. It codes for CALVTGMGGYTF.

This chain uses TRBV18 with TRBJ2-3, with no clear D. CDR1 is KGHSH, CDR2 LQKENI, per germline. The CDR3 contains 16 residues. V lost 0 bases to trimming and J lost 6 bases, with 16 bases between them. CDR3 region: CASSPPSGPLKDTQYF. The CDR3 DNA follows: TGTGCCAGCTCACCACCGTCAGGCCCGTTGAAGGATACGCAGTATTTT.

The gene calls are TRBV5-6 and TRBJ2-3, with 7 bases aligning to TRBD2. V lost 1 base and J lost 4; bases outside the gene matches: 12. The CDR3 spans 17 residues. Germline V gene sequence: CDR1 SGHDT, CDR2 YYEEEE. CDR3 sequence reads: CASSLSRFGTTPDTQYF. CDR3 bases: TGTGCCAGCAGCTTGTCTCGCTTCGGGACTACCCCAGATACGCAGTATTTT.

CDR3 region: CASSASGTVGAEAFF. The CDR3 DNA sequence: TGTGCCAGCTCAGCTTCCGGGACAGTAGGGGCTGAAGCTTTCTTT. The rearrangement uses TRBV18 and TRBJ1-1, with 7 nucleotides matching TRBD1. Germline V lookup: CDR1 KGHSH, CDR2 LQKENI. Unmatched junction bases numbered 12, after V lost 5 bases and J lost 6 bases. This CDR3 region has 15 residues.

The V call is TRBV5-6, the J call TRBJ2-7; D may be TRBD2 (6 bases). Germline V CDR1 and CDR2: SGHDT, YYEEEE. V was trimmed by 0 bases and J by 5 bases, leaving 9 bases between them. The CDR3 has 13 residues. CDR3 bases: TGTGCCAGCAGCTTGGGGCGGGGAAACGAGCAGTACTTC. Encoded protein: CASSLGRGNEQYF.

CDR3 DNA: TGTGCCAGCAGCCATTTCGGGGGACCCGATAATTCACCCCTCCACTTT. It encodes CASSHFGGPDNSPLHF. The chain combines TRBV4-2 with TRBJ1-6; TRBD1 is a possible D gene (5 bases). CDR3 length equals 16 residues. The V end lost 3 bases, the J end lost 5 bases, and 14 bases lay between the germline ends. CDR1 is LGHNA, CDR2 YNFKEQ, per germline.

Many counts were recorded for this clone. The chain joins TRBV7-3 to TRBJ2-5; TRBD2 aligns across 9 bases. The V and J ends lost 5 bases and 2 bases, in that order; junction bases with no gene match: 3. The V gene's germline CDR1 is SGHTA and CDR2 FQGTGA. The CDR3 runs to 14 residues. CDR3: CASSASGAQETQYF. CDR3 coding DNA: TGTGCCAGCAGCGCTAGCGGGGCTCAAGAGACCCAGTACTTC.

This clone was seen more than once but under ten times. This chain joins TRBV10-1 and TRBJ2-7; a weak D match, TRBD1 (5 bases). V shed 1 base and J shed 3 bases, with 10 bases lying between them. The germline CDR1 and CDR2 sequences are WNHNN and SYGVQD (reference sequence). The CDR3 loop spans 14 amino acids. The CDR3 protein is CASSEWQGNYEQYF. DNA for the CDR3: TGCGCCAGCAGTGAGTGGCAGGGAAACTACGAGCAGTACTTC.

For the CDR3, the DNA is TGTGCCAGCAGCCGGAATACAGGGGGGATAGGTTCACCCCTCCACTTT. The encoded protein is CASSRNTGGIGSPLHF. The chain is built from TRBV5-4 and TRBJ1-6, with 8 bases fitting TRBD1. The CDR3 totals 16 residues. In germline, CDR1 is SGHNT, CDR2 YYREEE (reference sequence). The V segment lost 4 bases and the J segment 9 bases; nucleotides outside the gene matches: 12.

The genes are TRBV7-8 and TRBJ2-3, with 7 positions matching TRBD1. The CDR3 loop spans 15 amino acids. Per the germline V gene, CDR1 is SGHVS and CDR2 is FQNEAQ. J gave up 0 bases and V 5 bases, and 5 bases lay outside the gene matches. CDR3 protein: CASSPEGASTDTQYF. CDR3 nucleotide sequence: TGTGCCAGCAGCCCCGAGGGGGCTAGCACAGATACGCAGTATTTT.

CDR3 sequence (DNA): TGTGCTAGTGGTCCCCCCTGCATCAGGACAGGGCGAGGAAACACCATATATTTT. Its protein product is CASGPPCIRTGRGNTIYF. V and J are TRBV12-5 and TRBJ1-3; 8 nucleotides agree with TRBD1. This CDR3 has 18 amino acids. Germline V gives CDR1 LGHNT, CDR2 FRNRAP. V gave up 5 bases and J gave up 4 bases; unmatched junction bases: 16.

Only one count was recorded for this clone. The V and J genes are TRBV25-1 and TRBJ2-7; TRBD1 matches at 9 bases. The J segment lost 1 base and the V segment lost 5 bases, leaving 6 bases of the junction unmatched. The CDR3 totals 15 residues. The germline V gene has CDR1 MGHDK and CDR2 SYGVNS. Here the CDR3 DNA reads TGTGCCAGCAGTTCCGGACAGGGGATATCCTACGAGCAGTACTTC. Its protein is CASSSGQGISYEQYF.

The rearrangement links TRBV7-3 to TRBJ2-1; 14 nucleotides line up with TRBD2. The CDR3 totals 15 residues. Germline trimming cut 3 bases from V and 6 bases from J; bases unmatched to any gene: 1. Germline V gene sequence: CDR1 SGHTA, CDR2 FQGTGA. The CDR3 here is CASSLTSGGANEQFF. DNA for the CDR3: TGTGCCAGCAGCTTGACTAGCGGGGGGGCCAATGAGCAGTTCTTC.

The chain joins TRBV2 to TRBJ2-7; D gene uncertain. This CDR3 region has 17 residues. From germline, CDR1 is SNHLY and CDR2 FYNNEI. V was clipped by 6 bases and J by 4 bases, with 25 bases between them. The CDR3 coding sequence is TGTGCCAGCAGACCCCTCCCGGCGAAAGACATTTCGTACGAGCAGTACTTC. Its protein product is CASRPLPAKDISYEQYF.

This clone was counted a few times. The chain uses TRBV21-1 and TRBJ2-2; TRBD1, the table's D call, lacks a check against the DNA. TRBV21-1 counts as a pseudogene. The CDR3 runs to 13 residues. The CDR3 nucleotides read TGTGCCAGGATACACCCGCCCCCCGGGGAGCTGTTTTTT. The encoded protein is CARIHPPPGELFF.

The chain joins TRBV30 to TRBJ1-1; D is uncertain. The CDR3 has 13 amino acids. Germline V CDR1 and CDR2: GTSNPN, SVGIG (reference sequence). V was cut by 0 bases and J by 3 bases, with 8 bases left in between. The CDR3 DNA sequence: TGTGCCTGGAGTGTGAGCGGGGACACTGAAGCTTTCTTT. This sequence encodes CAWSVSGDTEAFF.

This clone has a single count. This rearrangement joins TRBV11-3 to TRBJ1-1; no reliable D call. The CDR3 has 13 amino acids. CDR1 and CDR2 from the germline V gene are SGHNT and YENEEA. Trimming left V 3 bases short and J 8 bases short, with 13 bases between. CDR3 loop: CASSLEDGFEAFF. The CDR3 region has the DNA TGTGCCAGCAGCTTGGAGGACGGCTTCGAAGCTTTCTTT.

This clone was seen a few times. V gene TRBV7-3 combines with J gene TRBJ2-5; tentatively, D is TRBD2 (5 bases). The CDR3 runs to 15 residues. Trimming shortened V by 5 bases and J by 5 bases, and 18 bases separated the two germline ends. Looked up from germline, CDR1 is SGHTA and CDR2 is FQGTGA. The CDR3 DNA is TGTGCCAGCAGCCTAATGGGCTACCCGGGGGAGACCCAGTACTTC. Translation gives CASSLMGYPGETQYF.

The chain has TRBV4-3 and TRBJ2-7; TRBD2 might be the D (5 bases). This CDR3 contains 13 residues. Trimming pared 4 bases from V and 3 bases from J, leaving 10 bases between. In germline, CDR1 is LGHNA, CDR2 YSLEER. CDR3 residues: CASSLRRGYEQYF. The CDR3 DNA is TGCGCCAGCAGCCTCCGTCGGGGCTACGAGCAGTACTTC.